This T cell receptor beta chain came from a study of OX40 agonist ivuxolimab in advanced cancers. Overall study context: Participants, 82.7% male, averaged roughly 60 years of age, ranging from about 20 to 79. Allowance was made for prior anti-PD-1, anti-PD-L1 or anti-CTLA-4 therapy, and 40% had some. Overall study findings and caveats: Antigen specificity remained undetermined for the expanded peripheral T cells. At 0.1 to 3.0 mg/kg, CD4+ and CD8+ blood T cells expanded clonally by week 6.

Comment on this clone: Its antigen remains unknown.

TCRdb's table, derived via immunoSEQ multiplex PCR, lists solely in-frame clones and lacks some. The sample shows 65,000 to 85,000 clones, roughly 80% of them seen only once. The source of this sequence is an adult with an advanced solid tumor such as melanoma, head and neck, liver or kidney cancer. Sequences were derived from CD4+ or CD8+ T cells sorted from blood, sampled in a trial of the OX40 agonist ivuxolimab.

The CDR3 region is CASRTQGSAFF. The CDR3, as DNA: TGTGCCAGCAGGACACAGGGTTCAGCTTTCTTT. The V and J genes are TRBV6-5 and TRBJ1-1; weak D call: TRBD1 (6 bases). Germline-derived CDR1 and CDR2 are MNHEY and SVGAGI. Trimming pared 6 bases from V and 10 bases from J, leaving 12 bases between. The CDR3 loop spans 11 amino acids.